This T cell receptor (beta chain) is drawn from a study of cytomegalovirus exposure and HLA in healthy donors. The CDR3 is 12 residues long. Germline values: CDR1 SGHVS, CDR2 FQNEAQ. The V gene lost 5 bases and the J gene lost 7 bases, with 11 bases spanning the gap. Amplification used 60 Vbeta primers and 13 Jbeta primers. Some clones are missing from TCRdb's copy, which holds only in-frame ones; the method was immunoSEQ multiplex PCR. The sample records around 150,000 clones, 79% being singletons. V usage is TRBV7-8 and J usage is TRBJ1-1; D gene ambiguous. The material sequenced was PBMCs. This sequence originates from a man between 35 and 55 years old in good health and CMV-seropositive. This CDR3 reads CASSPYSREAFF. The CDR3 nucleotides read TGTGCCAGCAGCCCCTATTCCCGTGAAGCTTTCTTT.